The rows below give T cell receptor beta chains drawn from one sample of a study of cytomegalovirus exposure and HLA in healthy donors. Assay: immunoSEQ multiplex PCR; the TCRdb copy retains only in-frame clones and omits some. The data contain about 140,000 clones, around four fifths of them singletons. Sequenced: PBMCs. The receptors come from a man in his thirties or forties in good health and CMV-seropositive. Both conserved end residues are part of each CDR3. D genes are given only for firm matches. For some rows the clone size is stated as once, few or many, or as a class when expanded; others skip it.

CASNMARGFTDTQYF,TGTGCCAGCAACATGGCTCGGGGGTTCACAGATACGCAGTATTTT,TRBJ2-3,TRBV28,.,.
CASSYRGPEGYTF,TGTGCCAGCAGTTACAGGGGTCCCGAGGGCTACACCTTC,TRBJ1-2,TRBV27,TRBD1,few
CASSTWSSYEQYF,TGTGCCAGCAGTACCTGGAGCTCCTACGAGCAGTACTTC,TRBJ2-7,TRBV27,.,.
CASSQGQGAGTQYF,TGCGCCAGCAGCCAGGGACAGGGGGCGGGAACCCAGTACTTC,TRBJ2-5,TRBV4-1,TRBD1,.
CASSDPRGKETQYF,TGCGCCAGCAGCGACCCGCGGGGAAAAGAGACCCAGTACTTC,TRBJ2-5,TRBV5-1,.,.
CAISGRQENYGYTF,TGTGCCATCAGTGGGCGACAGGAGAACTATGGCTACACCTTC,TRBJ1-2,TRBV10-3,.,.
CASDRGENQPQHF,TGTGCCAGCGACAGGGGGGAAAATCAGCCCCAGCATTTT,TRBJ1-5,TRBV2,TRBD1,.
CASSPSGETQYF,TGTGCCAGCAGCCCCAGCGGAGAGACCCAGTACTTC,TRBJ2-5,TRBV7-2,.,.
CASSLGEITEQFF,TGTGCCAGCAGCTTAGGGGAGATAACCGAGCAGTTCTTC,TRBJ2-1,TRBV11-2,.,.
CASSVVGTGGLSNEKLFF,TGTGCCAGCAGTGTGGTGGGGACAGGGGGCCTTTCTAATGAAAAACTGTTTTTT,TRBJ1-4,TRBV28,TRBD1,.
CASSLTGYGYTF,TGTGCCAGTAGTTTGACAGGCTATGGCTACACCTTC,TRBJ1-2,TRBV19,.,few
CASREAPTGNYGYTF,TGTGCCAGCAGGGAGGCCCCCACAGGGAACTATGGCTACACCTTC,TRBJ1-2,TRBV6-5,.,once
CASSPMDRVQPQHF,TGCGCCAGCAGTCCGATGGACAGGGTTCAGCCCCAGCATTTT,TRBJ1-5,TRBV4-1,TRBD1,.
CACGTEETQYF,TGTGCCTGCGGGACAGAAGAGACCCAGTACTTC,TRBJ2-5,TRBV25-1,.,.
CASSESGRRGEAFF,TGTGCCAGCAGTGAATCGGGTCGGAGGGGTGAAGCTTTCTTT,TRBJ1-1,TRBV25-1,.,.
CASSDTKGVSTEAFF,TGTGCCAGCAGTGATACCAAAGGGGTGAGCACTGAAGCTTTCTTT,TRBJ1-1,TRBV9,.,.
CAISEDRTGQYEQYF,TGTGCCATCAGTGAAGATAGGACAGGGCAATACGAGCAGTACTTC,TRBJ2-7,TRBV10-3,TRBD1,.
CASSLGAPWQNIQYF,TGTGCCAGCAGCTTGGGGGCCCCCTGGCAAAACATTCAGTACTTC,TRBJ2-4,TRBV5-6,.,.
CASSLARSNTEAFF,TGTGCCAGCAGCTTGGCCCGGAGCAACACTGAAGCTTTCTTT,TRBJ1-1,TRBV5-4,.,.
CASSRGTSGGSGELFF,TGTGCCAGCAGCAGAGGGACTAGCGGGGGGTCCGGGGAGCTGTTTTTT,TRBJ2-2,TRBV5-4,TRBD2,once
CASSSWTRGGTEAFF,TGCGCCAGCAGCTCCTGGACCCGGGGAGGCACTGAAGCTTTCTTT,TRBJ1-1,TRBV5-1,.,.
CASRRQGRYNEQFF,TGTGCCAGCAGGCGACAGGGGCGGTACAATGAGCAGTTCTTC,TRBJ2-1,TRBV6-5,TRBD1,.
CASSRVLAGGNTDTQYF,TGTGCCAGCAGCCGCGTATTAGCGGGGGGAAACACAGATACGCAGTATTTT,TRBJ2-3,TRBV7-9,TRBD2,.
CASSLVGTGGSGANVLTF,TGTGCCAGCAGCTTGGTTGGGACCGGGGGTTCTGGGGCCAACGTCCTGACTTTC,TRBJ2-6,TRBV5-4,.,.
CSVKQGADNYGYTF,TGCAGCGTAAAGCAGGGGGCTGATAACTATGGCTACACCTTC,TRBJ1-2,TRBV29-1,TRBD1,.